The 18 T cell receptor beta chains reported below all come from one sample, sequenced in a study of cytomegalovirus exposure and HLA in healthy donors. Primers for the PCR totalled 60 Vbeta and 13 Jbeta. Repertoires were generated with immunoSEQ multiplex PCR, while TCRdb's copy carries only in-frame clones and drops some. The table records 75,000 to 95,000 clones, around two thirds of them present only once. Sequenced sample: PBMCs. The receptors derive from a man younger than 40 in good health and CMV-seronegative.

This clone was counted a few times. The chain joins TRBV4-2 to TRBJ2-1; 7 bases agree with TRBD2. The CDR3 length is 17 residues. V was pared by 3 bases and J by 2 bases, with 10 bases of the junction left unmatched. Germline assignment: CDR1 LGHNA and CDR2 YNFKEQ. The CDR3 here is CASSQRPSGTTYNEQFF. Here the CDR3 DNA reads TGTGCCAGCAGCCAGAGGCCCAGCGGGACCACCTACAATGAGCAGTTCTTC.

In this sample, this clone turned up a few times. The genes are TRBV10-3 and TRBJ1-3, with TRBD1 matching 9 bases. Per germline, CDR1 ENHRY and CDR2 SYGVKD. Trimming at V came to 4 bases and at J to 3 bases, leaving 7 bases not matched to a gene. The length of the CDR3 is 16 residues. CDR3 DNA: TGTGCCATCAGTGTGGGACAGGGAGATGTTGGAAACACCATATATTTT. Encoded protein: CAISVGQGDVGNTIYF.

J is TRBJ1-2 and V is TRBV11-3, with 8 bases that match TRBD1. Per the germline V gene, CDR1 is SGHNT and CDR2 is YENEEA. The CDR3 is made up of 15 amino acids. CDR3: CVSKSPGQVNYGYTF. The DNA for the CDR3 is TGTGTTTCCAAATCCCCGGGACAGGTTAACTATGGCTACACCTTC.

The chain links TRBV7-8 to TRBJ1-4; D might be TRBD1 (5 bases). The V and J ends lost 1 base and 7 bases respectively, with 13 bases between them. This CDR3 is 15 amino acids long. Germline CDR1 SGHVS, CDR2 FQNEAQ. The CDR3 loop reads CASSLDSQGGEKLFF. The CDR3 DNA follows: TGTGCCAGCAGCTTAGATAGCCAGGGAGGTGAAAAACTGTTTTTT.

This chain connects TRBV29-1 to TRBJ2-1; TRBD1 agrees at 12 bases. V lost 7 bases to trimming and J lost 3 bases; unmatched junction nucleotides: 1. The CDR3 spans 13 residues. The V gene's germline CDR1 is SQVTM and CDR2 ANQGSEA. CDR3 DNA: TGCAGCGGGGACAGGGGGCTCTACAATGAGCAGTTCTTC. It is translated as CSGDRGLYNEQFF.

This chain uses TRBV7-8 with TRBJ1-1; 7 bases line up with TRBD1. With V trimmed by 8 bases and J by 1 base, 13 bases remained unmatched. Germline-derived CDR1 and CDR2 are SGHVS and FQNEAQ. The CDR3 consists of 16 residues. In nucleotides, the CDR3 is TGTGCCAGCGGAAACATGGGACAGCGTAGGAACACTGAAGCTTTCTTT. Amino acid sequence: CASGNMGQRRNTEAFF.

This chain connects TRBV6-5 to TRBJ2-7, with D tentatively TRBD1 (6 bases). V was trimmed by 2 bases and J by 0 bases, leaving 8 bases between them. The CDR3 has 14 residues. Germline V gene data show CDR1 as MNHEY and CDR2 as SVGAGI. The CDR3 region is CASSYRDTSYEQYF. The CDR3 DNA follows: TGTGCCAGCAGTTACCGGGACACCTCCTACGAGCAGTACTTC.

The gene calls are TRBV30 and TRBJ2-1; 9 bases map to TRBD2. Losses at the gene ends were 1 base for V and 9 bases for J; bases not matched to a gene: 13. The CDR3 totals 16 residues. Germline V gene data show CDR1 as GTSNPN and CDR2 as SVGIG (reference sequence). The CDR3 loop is CAWSGHLAGPGGEQFF. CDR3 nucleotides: TGTGCCTGGAGTGGCCACCTAGCGGGACCTGGGGGTGAGCAGTTCTTC.

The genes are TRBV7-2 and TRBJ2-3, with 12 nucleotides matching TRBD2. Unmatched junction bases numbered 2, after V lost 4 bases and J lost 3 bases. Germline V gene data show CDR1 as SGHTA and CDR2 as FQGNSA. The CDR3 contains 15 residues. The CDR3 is CASSWLAGGTDTQYF. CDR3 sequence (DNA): TGTGCCAGCAGCTGGCTAGCGGGGGGGACAGATACGCAGTATTTT.

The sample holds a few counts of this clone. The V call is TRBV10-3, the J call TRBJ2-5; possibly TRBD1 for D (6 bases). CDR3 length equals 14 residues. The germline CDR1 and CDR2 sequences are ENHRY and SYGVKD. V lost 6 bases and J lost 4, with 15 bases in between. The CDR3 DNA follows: TGTGCCATCAGGCCGGACAGCGAGGGAGAGACCCAGTACTTC. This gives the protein CAIRPDSEGETQYF.

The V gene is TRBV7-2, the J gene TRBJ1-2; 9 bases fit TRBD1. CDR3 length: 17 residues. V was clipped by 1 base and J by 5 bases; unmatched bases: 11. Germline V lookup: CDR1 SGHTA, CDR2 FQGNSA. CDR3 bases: TGTGCCAGCAGCTTAGACCCGAACAGGGGGCGATCATATGGCTACACCTTC. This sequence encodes CASSLDPNRGRSYGYTF.

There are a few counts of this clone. The CDR3 region has the DNA TGTGCCAGCAGCGTACCCCTCCTAGCGGGAGGGCCCCGGGATACGCAGTATTTT. This encodes CASSVPLLAGGPRDTQYF. The V and J genes are TRBV9 and TRBJ2-3, with TRBD2 matching over 12 bases. Germline CDR1 reads SGDLS; CDR2 reads YYNGEE. V trimming: 1 base; J trimming: 6 bases; junction bases outside the gene matches: 12. CDR3 size: 18 residues. Full variable domain (missing parts from reference TRBV9 and TRBJ2-3): DSGVTQTPKHLITATGQRVTLRCSPRSGDLSVYWYQQSLDQGLQFLIQYYNGEERAKGNILERFSAQQFPDLHSELNLSSLELGDSALYFCASSVPLLAGGPRDTQYFGPGTRLTVL.

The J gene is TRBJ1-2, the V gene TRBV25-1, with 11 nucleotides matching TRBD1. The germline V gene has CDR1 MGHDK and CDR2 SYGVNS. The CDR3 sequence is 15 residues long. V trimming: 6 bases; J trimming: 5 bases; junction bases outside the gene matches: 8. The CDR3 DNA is TGTGCCAGCAGATCCTCCGGGACAGGGGGATATGGCTACACCTTC. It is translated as CASRSSGTGGYGYTF.

The CDR3 DNA reads as TGTGCCAGCAGTGATCCGAGAATACAGGGGTCCTACGAGCAGTACTTC. Translation gives CASSDPRIQGSYEQYF. The chain combines TRBV25-1 with TRBJ2-7, with 7 bases aligning to TRBD1. CDR1 is MGHDK and CDR2 is SYGVNS in the germline V gene. Trimming at V came to 3 bases and at J to 1 base, leaving 9 bases not matched to a gene. This CDR3 spans 16 amino acids.

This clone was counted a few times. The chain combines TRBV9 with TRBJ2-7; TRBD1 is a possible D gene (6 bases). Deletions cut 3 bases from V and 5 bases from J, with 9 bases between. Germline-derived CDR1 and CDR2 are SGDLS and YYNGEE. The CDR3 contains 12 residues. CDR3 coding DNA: TGTGCCAGCAGCGGCAGGGGCCACGAGCAGTACTTC. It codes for CASSGRGHEQYF.

The CDR3 reads CASSSFSRSGNTIYF. DNA of the CDR3: TGTGCCAGCAGCTCGTTCTCTCGCTCTGGAAACACCATATATTTT. V usage is TRBV7-9 and J usage is TRBJ1-3; D call uncertain. Germline assignment: CDR1 SEHNR and CDR2 FQNEAQ (reference sequence). Deletions cut 4 bases from V and 0 bases from J, with 10 bases between. This CDR3 is built from 15 residues.

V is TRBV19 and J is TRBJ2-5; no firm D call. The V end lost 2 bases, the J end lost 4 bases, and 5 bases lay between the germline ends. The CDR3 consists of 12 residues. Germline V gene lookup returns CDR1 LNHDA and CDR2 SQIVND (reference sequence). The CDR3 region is CASSISGETQYF. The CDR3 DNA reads TGTGCCAGTAGTATATCGGGAGAGACCCAGTACTTC.

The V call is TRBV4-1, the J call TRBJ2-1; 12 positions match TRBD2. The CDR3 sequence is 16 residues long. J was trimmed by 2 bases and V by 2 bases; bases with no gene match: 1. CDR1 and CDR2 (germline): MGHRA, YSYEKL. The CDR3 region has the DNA TGCGCCAGCAGCCAACTAGCGGGGGGGCCCTACAATGAGCAGTTCTTC. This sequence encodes CASSQLAGGPYNEQFF.